The 14 T cell receptor beta chains reported below all come from one sample, sequenced in a study of T cells in Graves' hyperthyroidism and ophthalmopathy. RNA transcripts were the template for amplifying TCR beta CDR3 regions. The study used the HTBI primer set for a first-round RT-PCR of the TCR CDR3. TCRdb analysed the multiplex PCR reads with MiXCR anew, one entry per CDR3 protein. In the table there are 620,000 or so distinct CDR3 sequences, approximately 15% of which are singletons. Material for sequencing was blood. Receptors originate from a woman aged 50 to 65 with Graves' ophthalmopathy.

This clonotype was detected ten times or more. This chain uses TRBV7-9 with TRBJ2-7; the D is unclear. The CDR3 has 12 amino acids. Germline assignment: CDR1 SEHNR and CDR2 FQNEAQ (reference sequence). V lost 5 bases and J 6 bases, leaving 11 bases between the germline ends. The chain's CDR3 is CASSHIGAEQYF. CDR3 coding DNA: TGTGCCAGCAGCCACATAGGAGCCGAGCAGTACTTC.

Ten or more counts support this clonotype. The gene calls are TRBV5-1 and TRBJ2-5; no firm D call. Deletions cut 3 bases from V and 0 bases from J, with 6 bases between. Per germline, CDR1 SGHRS and CDR2 YFSETQ. The CDR3 extends over 13 amino acids. CDR3 sequence (DNA): TGCGCCAGCAGCTCCCCGTACCAAGAGACCCAGTACTTC. It yields the protein CASSSPYQETQYF.

Many counts were recorded for this clonotype. CDR3 residues: CASSMGANTEAFF. The CDR3 DNA is TGTGCCAGTAGTATGGGGGCCAACACTGAAGCTTTCTTT. This chain links TRBV19 with TRBJ1-1; D is possibly TRBD1 (6 bases). This CDR3 region has 13 residues. V dropped 3 bases and J dropped 2 bases, with 7 bases sitting between them. In germline, CDR1 is LNHDA, CDR2 SQIVND (reference sequence). The variable domain in full, completed from reference TRBV19 and TRBJ1-1, reads DGGITQSPKYLFRKEGQNVTLSCEQNLNHDAMYWYRQDPGQGLRLIYYSQIVNDFQKGDIAEGYSVSREKKESFPLTVTSAQKNPTAFYLCASSMGANTEAFFGQGTRLTVV.

A word on this clonotype: Being one base from a much bigger clone, this may be a read error. The CDR3 DNA is TGTGCCAGCCAAACCGCCACTGCTACCTACGAGCAGTACTTC. Translating gives CASQTATATYEQYF. V usage is TRBV28 and J usage is TRBJ2-7; D not resolved. Trimming removed 8 bases from V and 2 bases from J, with 16 bases in between. The CDR3 loop spans 14 amino acids. Germline V gives CDR1 MDHEN, CDR2 SYDVKM. Complete variable domain (other parts from reference TRBV28 and TRBJ2-7): DVKVTQSSRYLVKRTGEKVFLECVQDMDHENMFWYRQDPGLGLRLIYFSYDVKMKEKGDIPEGYSVSREKKERFSLILESASTNQTSMYLCASQTATATYEQYFGPGTRLTVT.

This clonotype has a count of ten or more. The gene calls are TRBV14 and TRBJ2-5, with no clear D. CDR3 length equals 15 residues. V shed 1 base and J shed 4 bases, with 13 bases lying between them. CDR1 and CDR2 from the germline V gene are SGHDN and FVKESK. The CDR3 spells CASSQGFQAVETQYF. In nucleotides, the CDR3 is TGTGCCAGCAGCCAAGGTTTTCAAGCTGTAGAGACCCAGTACTTC.

V is TRBV6-2 or TRBV6-3 and J is TRBJ2-2; D remains ambiguous. V was clipped by 0 bases and J by 2 bases, with 19 bases between them. Germline V gene sequence: CDR1 MNHEY, CDR2 SVGEGT. The CDR3 totals 19 residues. The CDR3 sequence: CASSYSKVWVRINTGELFF. As DNA, the CDR3 is TGTGCCAGCAGTTACTCGAAGGTCTGGGTCCGAATAAACACCGGGGAGCTGTTTTTT.

Details on this clonotype: This may arise from a read error, as a much more abundant clone is one base away. The J gene is TRBJ2-1, the V gene TRBV27, with a tentative D call TRBD1 (6 bases). This CDR3 spans 16 amino acids. CDR1 MNHEY and CDR2 SMNVEV come from the germline V gene (reference sequence). The CDR3 sequence: CASSLRRGGSYNEQLF. CDR3 bases: TGTGCCAGCAGTTTAAGGCGAGGGGGTTCCTACAATGAGCAGCTCTTC.

The chain carries TRBV5-1 and TRBJ1-5, with D unclear. This CDR3 has 15 residues. With 0 bases removed from V and 7 bases from J, the gap between germline ends came to 14 bases. Germline loops: CDR1 SGHRS, CDR2 YFSETQ. CDR3 amino acids: CASSLAGGSRQPQHF. In DNA, the CDR3 is TGCGCCAGCAGCTTGGCCGGTGGGTCCCGGCAGCCCCAGCATTTT.

This clonotype was counted many times. The chain couples TRBV12-3 or TRBV12-4 to TRBJ2-1, with TRBD1 matching 9 bases. The CDR3 is 16 residues long. J was trimmed by 12 bases and V by 6 bases; bases with no gene match: 18. CDR3 sequence reads: CASSGEQGAQVDGQFF. The CDR3 DNA sequence: TGTGCCAGCAGCGGGGAACAGGGGGCCCAAGTCGACGGGCAGTTCTTC.

In this sample, this clonotype turned up many times. The chain recombines TRBV6-2 or TRBV6-3 with TRBJ2-7; 8 positions agree with TRBD1. The CDR3 covers 14 residues. V shed 6 bases, J shed 7 bases, and the junction held 11 bases outside the gene matches. From germline, CDR1 is MNHEY and CDR2 SVGEGT. The CDR3 region has the DNA TGTGCCAGCAGACCCCCGGGACAGGCCGGAGAGCAGTACTTC. Residues: CASRPPGQAGEQYF.

This clonotype was recorded at least ten times. This chain links TRBV7-2 with TRBJ2-3; D ambiguous. V gave up 2 bases and J gave up 7 bases, with 10 bases separating them. The CDR3 runs to 13 residues. The germline V gene encodes CDR1 SGHTA and CDR2 FQGNSA. The CDR3 region has the DNA TGTGCCAGCAGCTTATTAATGGGCCATACGCAGTATTTT. Translating it yields CASSLLMGHTQYF.

This clonotype was counted many times. The chain has TRBV12-5 and TRBJ1-1; 9 bases are a match to TRBD1. V lost 5 bases, J lost 5 bases, and 6 bases stayed unmatched. This CDR3 comprises 14 residues. The germline gives CDR1 LGHNT, CDR2 FRNRAP. CDR3 sequence reads: CASGTGGTTTEAFF. DNA of the CDR3: TGTGCTAGTGGTACAGGGGGCACGACAACTGAAGCTTTCTTT.

This clonotype was counted many times. V usage is TRBV28 and J usage is TRBJ1-1; D is perhaps TRBD1 (5 bases). Trimming shortened V by 2 bases and J by 7 bases, and 17 bases separated the two germline ends. This CDR3 has 15 residues. Per germline, CDR1 MDHEN and CDR2 SYDVKM. The CDR3: CASSLPLRQSYEAFF. The CDR3, as DNA: TGTGCCAGCAGTTTACCCCTCAGACAGTCTTATGAAGCTTTCTTT.

This clonotype has a count of ten or more. The chain recombines TRBV28 with TRBJ2-7; D possibly corresponds to TRBD2 (6 bases). The ends were cut back, 8 bases at V and 3 bases at J, with 14 bases in the middle. In germline, CDR1 is MDHEN, CDR2 SYDVKM. CDR3 length: 13 residues. CDR3 in DNA: TGTGCCAGCGGTGGTAGCGGCGGCTACGAGCAGTACTTC. It specifies CASGGSGGYEQYF.